This is a list of T cell receptor beta chains from one sample in a study of blood T cell repertoires in COVID-19. Profiled with immunoSEQ multiplex PCR; TCRdb holds only in-frame clones, not every one. The sample records some 140,000 clones, 65% to 80% being singletons. Sequencing was done on a sample of peripheral blood. The receptors were gathered from an elderly man with acute or convalescent COVID-19. Each CDR3 is given with its conserved first and last residue. Each record gives: J gene, V gene, clone size, D gene, CDR3 protein, CDR3 DNA. The D gene is left open where the match is weak. Rows may omit the clone size; those that give it use once, few, many or a size class.

>TRBJ1-4|TRBV28|-|TRBD1
CASSRDRVEKLFF
TGTGCCAGCAGCCGCGACAGGGTCGAAAAACTGTTTTTT
>TRBJ2-7|TRBV7-2|-|TRBD1
CASSPVGQGYEQYF
TGTGCCAGCAGCCCCGTGGGACAGGGGTACGAGCAGTACTTC
>TRBJ2-1|TRBV29-1|few|TRBD1
CSGRTGPNEQFF
TGCAGCGGACGGACAGGACCCAATGAGCAGTTCTTC
>TRBJ1-4|TRBV27|-|-
CASSRLSGKLFF
TGTGCCAGCAGTCGACTCTCTGGAAAACTGTTTTTT
>TRBJ1-1|TRBV6-2/TRBV6-3|-|-
CASSYRGTMNTEAFF
TGTGCCAGCAGTTACAGGGGCACGATGAACACTGAAGCTTTCTTT
>TRBJ1-6|TRBV10-3|-|-
CAISDIRKGVSPLHF
TGTGCCATCAGTGATATTAGGAAGGGGGTTTCACCCCTCCACTTT
>TRBJ2-7|TRBV6-2/TRBV6-3|-|-
CASSRRQQVAEQYF
TGTGCCAGCAGCCGACGACAGCAGGTAGCCGAGCAGTACTTC
>TRBJ2-2|TRBV25-1|-|-
CATGGVRWDTGELFF
TGTGCCACCGGAGGGGTTAGGTGGGACACCGGGGAGCTGTTTTTT
>TRBJ1-5|TRBV2|-|-
CASSSGPGQPQHF
TGTGCCAGCAGTTCGGGCCCGGGGCAGCCCCAGCATTTT
>TRBJ2-2|TRBV7-8|-|TRBD2
CASSALLAGGPPGNTGELFF
TGTGCCAGCAGCGCCCTACTGGCGGGGGGGCCGCCGGGTAACACCGGGGAGCTGTTTTTT
>TRBJ2-2|TRBV18|many|-
CASSPPVGVGTGELFF
TGTGCCAGCTCACCACCGGTGGGAGTTGGCACCGGGGAGCTGTTTTTT
>TRBJ1-1|TRBV4-1|few|TRBD1
CASTQGQGGYTEAFF
TGCGCCAGCACCCAGGGACAGGGAGGGTACACTGAAGCTTTCTTT
>TRBJ2-7|TRBV7-9|-|-
CASSFVTYEQYF
TGTGCCAGCAGCTTTGTCACCTACGAGCAGTACTTC
>TRBJ1-6|TRBV2|few|TRBD1
CASSRDRALSPLHF
TGTGCCAGCAGCCGGGACAGGGCTTTGTCACCCCTCCACTTT
>TRBJ2-5|TRBV7-9|few|-
CASSIDRSKETQYF
TGTGCCAGCAGCATAGACAGGTCCAAGGAGACCCAGTACTTC
>TRBJ2-5|TRBV7-2|-|TRBD2
CASSLGVSGASYF
TGTGCCAGCAGCTTAGGGGTTAGCGGGGCCTCGTACTTC
>TRBJ2-1|TRBV6-6|-|TRBD2
CASSRAGGAGGYNEQFF
TGTGCCAGCAGTCGGGCGGGGGGAGCGGGGGGATACAATGAGCAGTTCTTC
>TRBJ2-7|TRBV3-1/TRBV3-2|once|-
CASSQDQAGTSHEQYF
TGTGCCAGCAGCCAAGATCAGGCAGGTACTTCCCACGAGCAGTACTTC
>TRBJ2-3|TRBV5-4|-|TRBD1
CASSLEGTVTDTQYF
TGTGCCAGCAGCTTGGAGGGGACAGTTACAGATACGCAGTATTTT
>TRBJ2-7|TRBV15|-|-
CATSSGAGMTGAYEQYF
TGTGCCACCAGCAGTGGGGCCGGAATGACCGGAGCCTACGAGCAGTACTTC
>TRBJ2-3|TRBV4-3|-|TRBD2
CASSQDPAGGLTDTQYF
TGCGCCAGCAGCCAAGATCCGGCGGGGGGGCTGACAGATACGCAGTATTTT
>TRBJ1-5|TRBV9|-|-
CASSGGPVYSNQPQHF
TGTGCCAGCAGCGGAGGCCCCGTCTATAGCAATCAGCCCCAGCATTTT
>TRBJ1-2|TRBV4-2|few|-
CASSLTGTNGYTF
TGTGCCAGCAGCTTGACAGGAACGAATGGCTACACCTTC
>TRBJ2-3|TRBV10-3|-|-
CAISPDLDLTDTQYF
TGTGCCATCAGCCCTGACTTAGATCTCACAGATACGCAGTATTTT
>TRBJ2-3|TRBV7-3|many|TRBD1
CASSSGQGSTDTQYF
TGTGCCAGCAGCTCCGGACAGGGCAGCACAGATACGCAGTATTTT
>TRBJ1-3|TRBV19|once|-
CASSPLRFSGNTIYF
TGTGCCAGTAGCCCGCTCAGGTTCTCTGGAAACACCATATATTTT
>TRBJ2-1|TRBV5-1|once|TRBD1
CASSYRDRSYNEQFF
TGCGCCAGCAGCTACCGGGACAGGTCCTACAATGAGCAGTTCTTC
>TRBJ1-1|TRBV7-3|-|TRBD1
CASSLTGQGNTEAFF
TGTGCCAGCAGCTTGACCGGACAGGGCAACACTGAAGCTTTCTTT